A single sample is the source of the 24 T cell receptor beta chains below, sequenced in a study of shared clonotypes between healthy human individuals. This table comes from immunoSEQ multiplex PCR, and its TCRdb copy is limited to in-frame clones, with some not included. The table records roughly 2.2 million clones, 93% of them present only once. Sequenced sample: naive CD4+ T cells from PBMCs. The subset here: CD45RA+ positively selected. Receptors originate from a man younger than 35 in good health. Some clones in this sample may be carry-over from other donors' samples.

V usage is TRBV6-1 and J usage is TRBJ1-2; D is ambiguous. This CDR3 is built from 11 residues. In germline, CDR1 is MNHNS, CDR2 SASEGT. With 7 bases removed from V and 8 bases from J, the gap between germline ends came to 11 bases. Here the CDR3 reads CASTTGGGYTF. The CDR3 DNA reads as TGTGCCAGCACCACCGGAGGGGGCTACACCTTC.

The chain recombines TRBV6-5 with TRBJ2-7; possibly TRBD2 for D (5 bases). V was clipped by 6 bases and J by 6 bases, with 15 bases between them. The CDR3 covers 13 residues. Per the germline V gene, CDR1 is MNHEY and CDR2 is SVGAGI. CDR3: CASSPPGIAEQYF. Written as DNA, the CDR3 is TGTGCCAGCAGCCCCCCCGGGATCGCCGAGCAGTACTTC.

The chain uses TRBV28 and TRBJ1-1, with 7 bases identical to TRBD1. Looked up from germline, CDR1 is MDHEN and CDR2 is SYDVKM. This CDR3 has 14 residues. The V segment lost 2 bases and the J segment 8 bases; nucleotides outside the gene matches: 8. The CDR3 here is CASSLSAGGREAFF. The CDR3 nucleotides are TGTGCCAGCAGTTTAAGTGCAGGGGGTAGGGAAGCTTTCTTT.

The V gene is TRBV28, the J gene TRBJ2-1; 7 nucleotides match TRBD2. CDR1 is MDHEN and CDR2 is SYDVKM in the germline V gene. The J segment lost 5 bases and the V segment lost 6 bases, leaving 10 bases of the junction unmatched. The CDR3 is made up of 15 amino acids. In DNA, the CDR3 is TGTGCCAGCAGCCAGAGCGGGACCCCTCACAATGAGCAGTTCTTC. Its protein product is CASSQSGTPHNEQFF.

The rearrangement links TRBV28 to TRBJ2-5; D not resolved. The CDR3 totals 15 residues. Germline lookup yields CDR1 MDHEN and CDR2 SYDVKM. V gave up 4 bases and J gave up 0 bases, with 12 bases separating them. CDR3 nucleotides: TGTGCCAGCAGTTCCTTCGGTGGGTACCAAGAGACCCAGTACTTC. Amino acids: CASSSFGGYQETQYF.

Note on this clone: Other DNA sequences in this specimen translate into the identical CDR3. The chain has TRBV4-1 and TRBJ1-4, with D tentatively TRBD1 (5 bases). V was trimmed by 3 bases and J by 8 bases, leaving 10 bases between them. Germline CDR1 is MGHRA and CDR2 is YSYEKL. There are 13 residues in the CDR3. The CDR3 DNA follows: TGCGCCAGCAGCCAGGTCCGGGGCGAAAAACTGTTTTTT. Translated: CASSQVRGEKLFF.

The gene calls are TRBV27 and TRBJ2-7; TRBD2 agrees at 10 bases. This CDR3 has 14 amino acids. V lost 6 bases to trimming and J lost 3 bases; unmatched junction nucleotides: 5. Germline lookup yields CDR1 MNHEY and CDR2 SMNVEV (reference sequence). The CDR3 loop reads CASRLAGSNYEQYF. The CDR3 coding sequence is TGTGCCAGCAGACTAGCGGGGTCTAACTACGAGCAGTACTTC.

The chain combines TRBV6-4 with TRBJ2-2, with D perhaps TRBD1 or TRBD2 (5 bases each). This CDR3 contains 14 residues. The germline V and J ends were trimmed by 3 bases and 3 bases, with 8 bases remaining between them. CDR1 and CDR2 (germline): MRHNA, SNTAGT. The CDR3 sequence is CASSDTGHTGELFF. The CDR3 DNA is TGTGCCAGCAGTGATACGGGACACACCGGGGAGCTGTTTTTT.

The rearrangement joins TRBV28 to TRBJ2-7; 11 bases align to TRBD2. The length of the CDR3 is 15 residues. V gave up 5 bases and J gave up 5 bases; unmatched junction bases: 8. CDR1 and CDR2 (germline): MDHEN, SYDVKM. The CDR3 sequence: CASSAPTSGSDEQYF. The CDR3, as DNA: TGTGCCAGCAGTGCCCCTACTAGCGGGAGTGACGAGCAGTACTTC.

CDR3 DNA: TGTGCCAGCACCGGGGACTTCTCCTACGAGCAGTACTTC. Its translation: CASTGDFSYEQYF. J is TRBJ2-7 and V is TRBV6-1; D is possibly TRBD2 (6 bases). In germline, CDR1 is MNHNS, CDR2 SASEGT. Trimming left V 7 bases short and J 0 bases short, with 10 bases between. The CDR3 has 13 amino acids.

The chain has TRBV5-1 and TRBJ1-1, with D hard to call. The CDR3 extends over 12 amino acids. In germline, CDR1 is SGHRS, CDR2 YFSETQ. V dropped 0 bases and J dropped 7 bases, with 7 bases sitting between them. This CDR3 reads CASSLGFSEAFF. The DNA of the CDR3 is TGCGCCAGCAGCTTGGGGTTCAGTGAAGCTTTCTTT.

The rearrangement uses TRBV5-1 and TRBJ2-7, with a weak D call TRBD2 (7 bases). V was pared by 6 bases and J by 4 bases, with 29 bases between. The CDR3 sequence is 18 residues long. Per the germline V gene, CDR1 is SGHRS and CDR2 is YFSETQ. The CDR3 DNA sequence: TGCGCCAGCATTCTACCATACCGGTACACAGGGAGGGGTTACGAGCAGTACTTC. The encoded protein is CASILPYRYTGRGYEQYF. Variable domain in full (rest from reference TRBV5-1 and TRBJ2-7): KAGVTQTPRYLIKTRGQQVTLSCSPISGHRSVSWYQQTPGQGLQFLFEYFSETQRNKGNFPGRFSGRQFSNSRSEMNVSTLELGDSALYLCASILPYRYTGRGYEQYFGPGTRLTVT.

About this clone: Within the sample, other DNA sequences also encode this same CDR3. The rearrangement links TRBV28 to TRBJ1-3; D not certain. The V gene lost 6 bases and the J gene lost 3 bases, with 6 bases spanning the gap. The CDR3 sequence is 12 residues long. Germline CDR1 is MDHEN and CDR2 is SYDVKM. CDR3 loop: CASRTSGNTIYF. The CDR3 region has the DNA TGTGCCAGCAGAACCAGTGGAAACACCATATATTTT.

The V gene is TRBV6-5, the J gene TRBJ1-1; tentative D call: TRBD1 (5 bases). Trimming left V 0 bases short and J 0 bases short, with 8 bases between. CDR3 size: 15 residues. CDR1 MNHEY and CDR2 SVGAGI come from the germline V gene. CDR3 bases: TGTGCCAGCAGTTACTCTCCAGGGATGAACACTGAAGCTTTCTTT. It translates to CASSYSPGMNTEAFF.

This chain connects TRBV28 to TRBJ2-3; D call uncertain. The CDR3 has 13 residues. Germline values: CDR1 MDHEN, CDR2 SYDVKM. Trimming stripped 6 bases from V and 0 bases from J, with 7 bases between. The CDR3 here is CASRGYSTDTQYF. DNA of the CDR3: TGTGCCAGCAGGGGTTATAGCACAGATACGCAGTATTTT.

The J gene is TRBJ2-5, the V gene TRBV29-1, with TRBD1 as a possible D gene (6 bases). CDR1 is SQVTM and CDR2 is ANQGSEA in the germline V gene. This CDR3 has 11 residues. Deletions cut 6 bases from V and 5 bases from J, with 10 bases between. The CDR3 region has the DNA TGCAGCGTGAGTAGGGGGGAGACCCAGTACTTC. Amino acid sequence: CSVSRGETQYF. The full variable domain, in which reference TRBV29-1 and TRBJ2-5 provide the parts outside the CDR3, is SAVISQKPSRDICQRGTSLTIQCQVDSQVTMMFWYRQQPGQSLTLIATANQGSEATYESGFVIDKFPISRPNLTFSTLTVSNMSPEDSSIYLCSVSRGETQYFGPGTRLLVL.

This rearrangement joins TRBV5-1 to TRBJ2-4; 8 bases align to TRBD2. This CDR3 is built from 15 residues. The germline V gene encodes CDR1 SGHRS and CDR2 YFSETQ. V was pared by 5 bases and J by 0 bases, with 4 bases of the junction left unmatched. CDR3 nucleotides: TGCGCCAGCAGGTTCCTAGCGGGAGCCAAAAACATTCAGTACTTC. Residues: CASRFLAGAKNIQYF.

This clone was recorded once. The sample contains more than one DNA sequence encoding this CDR3. This chain joins TRBV4-1 and TRBJ2-3, with D possibly TRBD2 on 6 matching bases. Trimming stripped 3 bases from V and 2 bases from J, with 12 bases between. The CDR3 sequence is 15 residues long. Germline values: CDR1 MGHRA, CDR2 YSYEKL. For the CDR3, the DNA is TGCGCCAGCAGCCAGTTGGGACTTGACACAGATACGCAGTATTTT. Translated: CASSQLGLDTDTQYF.

V and J are TRBV29-1 and TRBJ2-3; the D is unclear. Trimming pared 2 bases from V and 6 bases from J, leaving 6 bases between. Germline loops: CDR1 SQVTM, CDR2 ANQGSEA. This CDR3 has 11 amino acids. The CDR3: CSVERWDTQYF. CDR3 sequence (DNA): TGCAGCGTTGAAAGGTGGGATACGCAGTATTTT.

V and J are TRBV6-6 and TRBJ2-6; possible D gene TRBD2, 6 bases. Germline values: CDR1 MNHNY, CDR2 SVGAGI (reference sequence). The CDR3 has 16 residues. V lost 5 bases and J 0 bases, leaving 11 bases between the germline ends. The chain's CDR3 is CASSQGLNSGANVLTF. CDR3 DNA: TGTGCCAGCAGTCAGGGACTTAACTCTGGGGCCAACGTCCTGACTTTC.

V usage is TRBV5-1 and J usage is TRBJ1-1, with D maybe TRBD1 (6 bases). The ends were cut back, 0 bases at V and 1 base at J, with 13 bases in the middle. Germline CDR1 and CDR2: SGHRS and YFSETQ. The CDR3 sequence is 16 residues long. The CDR3 protein is CASSLAGGLRNTEAFF. The CDR3 nucleotides are TGCGCCAGCAGCTTGGCCGGGGGGCTGAGGAACACTGAAGCTTTCTTT.

The V and J genes are TRBV7-2 and TRBJ2-2, with TRBD2 identical over 10 bases. The V gene end was trimmed by 6 bases and the J gene end by 3 bases; junction bases not matched to a gene: 4. The germline CDR1 and CDR2 sequences are SGHTA and FQGNSA. The CDR3 totals 15 residues. The CDR3 nucleotides read TGTGCCAGCAGGGGACTAGCGTGGGACACCGGGGAGCTGTTTTTT. The encoded protein is CASRGLAWDTGELFF.

This chain connects TRBV5-8 to TRBJ2-3, with 7 bases fitting TRBD2. Germline values: CDR1 SGHTS, CDR2 YDEGEE. The length of the CDR3 is 18 residues. The J segment lost 0 bases and the V segment lost 3 bases, leaving 13 bases of the junction unmatched. CDR3 region: CASSSGLARGGSTDTQYF. The CDR3 DNA is TGTGCCAGCAGCTCCGGATTAGCGCGGGGAGGGAGCACAGATACGCAGTATTTT.

This rearrangement joins TRBV6-5 to TRBJ2-3, with D hard to call. V was pared by 1 base and J by 9 bases, with 5 bases between. Looked up from germline, CDR1 is MNHEY and CDR2 is SVGAGI. The CDR3 sequence is 11 residues long. The CDR3 bases are TGTGCCAGCAGTTACTTTGAAACGCAGTATTTT. Protein sequence: CASSYFETQYF.